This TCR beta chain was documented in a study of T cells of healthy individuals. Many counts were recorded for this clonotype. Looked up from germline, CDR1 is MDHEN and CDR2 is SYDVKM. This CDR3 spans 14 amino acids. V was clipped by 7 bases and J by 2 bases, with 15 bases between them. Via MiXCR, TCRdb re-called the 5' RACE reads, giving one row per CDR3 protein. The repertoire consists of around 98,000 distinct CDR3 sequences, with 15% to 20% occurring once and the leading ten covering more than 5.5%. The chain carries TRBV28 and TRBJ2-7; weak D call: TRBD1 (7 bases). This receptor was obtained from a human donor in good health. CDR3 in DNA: TGTGCCAGCATTGCAGGGGGGCCAGCCTACGAGCAGTACTTC. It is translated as CASIAGGPAYEQYF.